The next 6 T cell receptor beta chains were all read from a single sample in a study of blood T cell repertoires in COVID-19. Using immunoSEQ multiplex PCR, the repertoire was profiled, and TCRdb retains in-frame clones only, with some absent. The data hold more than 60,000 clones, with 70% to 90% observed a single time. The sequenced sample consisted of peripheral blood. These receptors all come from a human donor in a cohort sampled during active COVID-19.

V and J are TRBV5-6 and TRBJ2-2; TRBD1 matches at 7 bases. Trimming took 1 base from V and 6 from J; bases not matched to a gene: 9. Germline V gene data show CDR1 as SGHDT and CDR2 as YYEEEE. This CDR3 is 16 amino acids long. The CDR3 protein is CASSLNGQALAGELFF. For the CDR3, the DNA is TGTGCCAGCAGCTTGAACGGACAGGCATTGGCCGGGGAGCTGTTTTTT.

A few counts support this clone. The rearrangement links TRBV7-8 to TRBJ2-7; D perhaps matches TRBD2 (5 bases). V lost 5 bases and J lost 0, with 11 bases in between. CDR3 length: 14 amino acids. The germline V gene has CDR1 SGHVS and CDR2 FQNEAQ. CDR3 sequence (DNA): TGTGCCAGCAGCCGCAATAGCGACTCCTACGAGCAGTACTTC. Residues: CASSRNSDSYEQYF.

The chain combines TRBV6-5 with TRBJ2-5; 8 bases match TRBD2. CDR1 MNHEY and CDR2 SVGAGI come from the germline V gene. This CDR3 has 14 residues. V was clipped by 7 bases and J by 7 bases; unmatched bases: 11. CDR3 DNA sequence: TGTGCCAGCATAGAGGCGGGGGGATTCGGGACCCAGTACTTC. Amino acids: CASIEAGGFGTQYF.

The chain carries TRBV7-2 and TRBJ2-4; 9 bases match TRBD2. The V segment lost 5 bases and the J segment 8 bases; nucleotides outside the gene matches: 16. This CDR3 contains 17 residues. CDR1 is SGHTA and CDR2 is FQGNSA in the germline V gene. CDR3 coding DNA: TGTGCCAGCAGCCCGAGCGGTAGCGGGGGCCTTGGGTACATTCAGTACTTC. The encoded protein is CASSPSGSGGLGYIQYF.

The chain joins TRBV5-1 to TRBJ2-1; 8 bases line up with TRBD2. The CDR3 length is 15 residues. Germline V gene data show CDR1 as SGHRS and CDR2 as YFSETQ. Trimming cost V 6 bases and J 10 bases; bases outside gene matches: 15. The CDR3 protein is CASTGGKGTGDEQFF. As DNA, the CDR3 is TGCGCCAGCACGGGGGGGAAGGGAACTGGGGACGAGCAGTTCTTC.

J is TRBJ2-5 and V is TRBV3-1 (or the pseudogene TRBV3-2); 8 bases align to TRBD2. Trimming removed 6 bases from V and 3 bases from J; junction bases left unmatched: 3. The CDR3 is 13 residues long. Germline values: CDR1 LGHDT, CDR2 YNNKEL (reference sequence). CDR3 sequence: CASRRGGKETQYF. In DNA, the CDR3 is TGTGCCAGCAGACGGGGGGGGAAAGAGACCCAGTACTTC.